This T cell receptor (beta chain) was recovered during a study of Tregs in tolerant kidney transplant recipients. Study-level information: Related graft donors supplied nonmyeloablative bone marrow transplants, and mixed chimerism was transient. General study results and limits: Biological reproducibility was not directly addressed in this study. Expanding Tregs on activated donor B cells appeared to best identify donor-specific TCRbeta clones.

V shed 1 base, J shed 7 bases, and the junction held 4 bases outside the gene matches. From germline, CDR1 is SGHTA and CDR2 FQGNSA. This CDR3 comprises 15 residues. Sequencing used immunoSEQ multiplex PCR; TCRdb keeps in-frame clones, though not all of them. The table lists some 62,000 clones, 95% to 98% of them singletons. Concerning this clone: Its antigen is unidentified.

Thawed PBMCs were FACS-sorted into unstimulated CD4+CD25+CD127- regulatory T cells, CD4+CD25- non-regulatory cells, CD4 and CD8 cells. This specimen was Tregs from blood, taken before the transplant. The V call is TRBV7-2, the J call TRBJ2-3, with 11 bases identical to TRBD1. This clonotype was obtained from a human donor who received a combined kidney and bone marrow transplant. In DNA form, the CDR3 reads TGTGCCAGCAGCTTAGGTGGGACAGGGGGATATACGCAGTATTTT. This gives the protein CASSLGGTGGYTQYF.